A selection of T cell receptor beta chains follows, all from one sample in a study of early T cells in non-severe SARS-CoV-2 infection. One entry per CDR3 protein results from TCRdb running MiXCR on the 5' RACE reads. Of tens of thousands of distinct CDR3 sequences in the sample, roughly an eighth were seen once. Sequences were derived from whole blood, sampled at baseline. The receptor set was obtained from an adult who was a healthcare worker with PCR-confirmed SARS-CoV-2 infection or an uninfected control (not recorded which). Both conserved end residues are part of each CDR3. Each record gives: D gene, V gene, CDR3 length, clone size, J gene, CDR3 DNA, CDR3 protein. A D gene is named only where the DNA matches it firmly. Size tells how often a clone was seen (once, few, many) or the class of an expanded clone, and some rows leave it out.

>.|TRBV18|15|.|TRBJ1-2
TGTGCCAGCTCACCAGGAATCACCAGAGACTATGGCTACACCTTC
CASSPGITRDYGYTF
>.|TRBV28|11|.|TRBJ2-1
TGTGCCAGCAGTTTACTAGCGAAGCAGTTCTTC
CASSLLAKQFF
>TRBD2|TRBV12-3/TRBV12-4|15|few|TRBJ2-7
TGTGCCAGCAGTTGGGGCGGGGGAATGTCCTACGAGCAGTACTTC
CASSWGGGMSYEQYF
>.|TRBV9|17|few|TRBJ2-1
TGTGCCAGCAGCTCCCGAGGTAGCGGAGAGGCGTGGAATGAGCAGTTCTTC
CASSSRGSGEAWNEQFF
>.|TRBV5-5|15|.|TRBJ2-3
TGTGCCAGCAGCTTTCGGGGAGAGATCACAGATACGCAGTATTTT
CASSFRGEITDTQYF
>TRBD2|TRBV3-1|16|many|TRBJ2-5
TGTGCCAGCTCTTACGTGTGGGGGGGACCACAAGAGACCCAGTACTTC
CASSYVWGGPQETQYF
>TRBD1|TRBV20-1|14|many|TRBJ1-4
TGCAGCCCCCAGACAGGGGACACTAATGAAAAACTGTTTTTT
CSPQTGDTNEKLFF
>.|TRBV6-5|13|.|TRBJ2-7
TGTGCCAGCGCTTCTGGGGTTTCTTACGAGCAGTACTTC
CASASGVSYEQYF
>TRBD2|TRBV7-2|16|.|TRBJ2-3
TGTGCCAGCAGCCCCCGACTAGCGGAGAGCACAGATACGCAGTATTTT
CASSPRLAESTDTQYF
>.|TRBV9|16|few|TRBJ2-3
TGTGCCAGCAGCGCCGCTAGCGCTACCAGCACAGATACGCAGTATTTT
CASSAASATSTDTQYF
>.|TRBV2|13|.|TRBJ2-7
TGTGCCAGCAGCATATCGGGGTTGGGGGAGCAGTACTTC
CASSISGLGEQYF
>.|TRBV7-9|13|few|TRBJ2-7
TGTGCCAGCAGCCTGACGGGCCTAAACGAGCAGTACTTC
CASSLTGLNEQYF
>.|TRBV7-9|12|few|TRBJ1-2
TGTGCCAGCAGCCTTGATAACTATGGCTACACCTTC
CASSLDNYGYTF
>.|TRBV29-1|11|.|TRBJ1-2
TGCAGCGTTGAAGCTAACTATGGCTACACCTTC
CSVEANYGYTF
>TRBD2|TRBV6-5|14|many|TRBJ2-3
TGTGCCAGCAGTCGGGGACTAGCGGTTGCTACGCAGTATTTT
CASSRGLAVATQYF
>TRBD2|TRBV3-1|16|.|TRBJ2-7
TGTGCCAGCAGCCAAGATCGGGTAGCGGGGGTGTACGAGCAGTACTTC
CASSQDRVAGVYEQYF
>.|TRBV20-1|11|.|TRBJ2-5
TGCAGTACTACAAGGGGTGAGACCCAGTACTTC
CSTTRGETQYF
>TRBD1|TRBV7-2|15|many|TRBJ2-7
TGTGCCAGCAGGTACCGGGACAGGAGCTCCTACGAGCAGTACTTC
CASRYRDRSSYEQYF
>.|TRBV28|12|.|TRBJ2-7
TGTGCCAGCAGTCCCCCAGGGTTCGAGCAGTACTTC
CASSPPGFEQYF
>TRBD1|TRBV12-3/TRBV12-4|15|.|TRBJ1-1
TGTGCCAGCAGTAAGGGACAGGGGAGAGGCACTGAAGCTTTCTTT
CASSKGQGRGTEAFF
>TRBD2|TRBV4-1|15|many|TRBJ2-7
TGCGCCAGCAGCCCTGCTAGCGGGATATCGGGCGAGCAGTACTTC
CASSPASGISGEQYF
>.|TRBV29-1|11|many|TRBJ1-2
TGCAGCGTCCAGGGGATCCATGGCTACACCTTC
CSVQGIHGYTF
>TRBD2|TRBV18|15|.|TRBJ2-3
TGTGCCAGCTCACTTACTAGCGGGAGCCGCGATACGCAGTATTTT
CASSLTSGSRDTQYF
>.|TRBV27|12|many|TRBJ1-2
TGTGCCAGCAGACAGCAGGCAGGAGGCTACACCTTC
CASRQQAGGYTF
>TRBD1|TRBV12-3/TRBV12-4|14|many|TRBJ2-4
TGTGCCAGCGGGACAGGCCTCCCCAAAAACATTCAGTACTTC
CASGTGLPKNIQYF
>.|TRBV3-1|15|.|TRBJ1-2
TGTGCCAGCAGCCAGGCATTACAGGGATTCTATGACTACACCTTC
CASSQALQGFYDYTF
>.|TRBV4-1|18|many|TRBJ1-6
TGCGCCAGCAGCCCCCTGAACATCTCTGGCCGGAAGAATTCACCCCTCCATTTT
CASSPLNISGRKNSPLHF
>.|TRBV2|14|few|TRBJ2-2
TGTGCCAGCAGTGAAATACGGGGGATCGGGGAGCTGTTTTTT
CASSEIRGIGELFF
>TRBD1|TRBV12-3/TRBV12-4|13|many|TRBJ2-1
TGTGCCAGCAAGGGGACAGGGGGAAGTGAGCAGTTCTTC
CASKGTGGSEQFF
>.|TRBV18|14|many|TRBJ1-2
TGTGCCAGCTCACCACCCGGACAGAACTATGGCTACACCTTC
CASSPPGQNYGYTF
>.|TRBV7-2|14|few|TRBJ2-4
TGTGCCAGCAGCCGTGGCAGGGTGGGTGACATTCAGTACTTC
CASSRGRVGDIQYF